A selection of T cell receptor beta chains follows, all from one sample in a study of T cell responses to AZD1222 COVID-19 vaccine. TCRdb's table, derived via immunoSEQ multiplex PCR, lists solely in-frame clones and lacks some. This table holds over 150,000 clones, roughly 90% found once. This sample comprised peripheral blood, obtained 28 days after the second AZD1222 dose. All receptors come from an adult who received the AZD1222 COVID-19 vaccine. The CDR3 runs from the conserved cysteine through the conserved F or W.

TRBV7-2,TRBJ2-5,CASSLAGQGLKETQYF
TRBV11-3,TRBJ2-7,CASSLNQGGQTEQYF
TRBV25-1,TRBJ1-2,CASSEHGNSYGYTF
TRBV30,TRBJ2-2,CAWGPTAGELFF
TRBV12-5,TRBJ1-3,CASGDYTIYF
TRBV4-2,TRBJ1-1,CASSQTGDWNTEAFF
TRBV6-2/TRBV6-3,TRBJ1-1,CASSAVNRAEAFF
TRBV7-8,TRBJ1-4,CASSLDRVSKGNEKLFF
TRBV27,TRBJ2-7,CASSLGQGTEFYEQYF
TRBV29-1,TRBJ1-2,CSLREPYGYTF
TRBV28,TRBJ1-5,CASSLTGGSQPQHF
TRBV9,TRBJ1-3,CASSVQSSGNTIYF
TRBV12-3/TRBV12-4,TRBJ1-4,CASSLSGLEKLFF
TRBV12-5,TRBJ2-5,CASGLGRGAPEETQYF
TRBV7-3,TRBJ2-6,CASSLGGPPGANVLTF
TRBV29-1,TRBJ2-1,CSVDLGLAGGLYEQFF
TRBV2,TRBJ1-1,CASSERTGGMAFF
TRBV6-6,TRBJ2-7,CASSRRTSGATYEQYF
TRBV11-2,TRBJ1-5,CASSSYSNQPQHF
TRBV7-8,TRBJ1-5,CASSLVRTQRGVSSPNQPQHF
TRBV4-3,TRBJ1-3,CASSQDRIGSSGNTIYF
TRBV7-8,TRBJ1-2,CASSLGLYYGYTF
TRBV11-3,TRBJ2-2,CASTNTGELFF
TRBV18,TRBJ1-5,CASSPGTGNQPQHF
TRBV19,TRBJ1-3,CASSIIAGSSGNTIYF
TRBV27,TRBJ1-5,CASKGPNSNQPQHF
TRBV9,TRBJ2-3,CASSAPTSGSTDTQYF
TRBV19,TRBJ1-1,CASSVHRLNTEAFF
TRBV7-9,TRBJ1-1,CASSFPQAGMRAEAFF
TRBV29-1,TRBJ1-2,CSVERDYGYTF
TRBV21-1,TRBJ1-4,CASSERGAPGQGNATNEKLFF
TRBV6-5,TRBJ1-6,CASSYGSTKPLHF
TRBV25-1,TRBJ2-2,CASLGPYAETGELFF
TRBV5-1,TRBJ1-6,CASSPQGSSYNSPLHF
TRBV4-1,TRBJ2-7,CASSRVPGQEYEQYF
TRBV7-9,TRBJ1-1,CASSPAALNTEAFF
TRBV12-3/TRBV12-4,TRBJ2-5,CASSHRGGETQYF
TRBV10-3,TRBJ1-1,CAISDNDGNTEAFF
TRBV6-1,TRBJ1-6,CASSERGGIGSPLHF
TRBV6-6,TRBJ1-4,CASSQGWEKLFF
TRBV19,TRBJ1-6,CASSMGVSALHF
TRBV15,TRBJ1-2,CATGGGTGYNYGYTF
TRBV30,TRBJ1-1,CAWEPGSRGTEAFF
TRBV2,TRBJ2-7,CASNMQGPYEQYF
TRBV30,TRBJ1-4,CAWSRSRTGTNEKLFF
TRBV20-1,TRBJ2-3,CSASGGLRTDTQYF
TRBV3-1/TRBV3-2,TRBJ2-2,CASTNLGVRTGELFF
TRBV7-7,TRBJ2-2,CASSRTDGGSTGELFF
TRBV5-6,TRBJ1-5,CASARGGQPQHF
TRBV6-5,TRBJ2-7,CASSRSEQVLDEQYF
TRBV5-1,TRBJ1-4,CASSLAPGQGAAEKLFF
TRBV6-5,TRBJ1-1,CASRTGMGTEAFF
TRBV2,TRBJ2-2,CASRGLATNTGELFF
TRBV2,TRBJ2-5,CASRERGGRETQYF
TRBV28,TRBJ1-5,CASRTPGRTINQPQHF